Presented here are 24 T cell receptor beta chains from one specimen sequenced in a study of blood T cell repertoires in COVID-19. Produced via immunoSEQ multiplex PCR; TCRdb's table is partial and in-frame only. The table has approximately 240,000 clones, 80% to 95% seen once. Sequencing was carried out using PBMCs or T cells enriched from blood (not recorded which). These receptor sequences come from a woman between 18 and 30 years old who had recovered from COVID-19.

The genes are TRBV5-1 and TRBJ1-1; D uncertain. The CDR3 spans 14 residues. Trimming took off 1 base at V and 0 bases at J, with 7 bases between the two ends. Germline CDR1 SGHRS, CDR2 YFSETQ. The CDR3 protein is CASSLTDLNTEAFF. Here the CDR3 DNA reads TGCGCCAGCAGCTTGACAGATCTGAACACTGAAGCTTTCTTT.

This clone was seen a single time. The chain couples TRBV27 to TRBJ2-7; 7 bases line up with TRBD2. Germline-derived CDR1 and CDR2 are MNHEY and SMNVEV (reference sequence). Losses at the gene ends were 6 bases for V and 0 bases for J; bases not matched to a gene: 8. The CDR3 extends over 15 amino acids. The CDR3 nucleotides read TGTGCCAGCAGCGCTAGCGGATTCGGCTCCTACGAGCAGTACTTC. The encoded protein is CASSASGFGSYEQYF.

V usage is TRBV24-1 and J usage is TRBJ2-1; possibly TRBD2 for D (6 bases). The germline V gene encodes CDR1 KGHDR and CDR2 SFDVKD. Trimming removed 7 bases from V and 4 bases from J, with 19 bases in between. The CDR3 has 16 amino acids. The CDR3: CATSPAGKDLYNEQFF. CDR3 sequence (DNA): TGTGCCACCAGCCCCGCGGGGAAGGACTTATACAATGAGCAGTTCTTC.

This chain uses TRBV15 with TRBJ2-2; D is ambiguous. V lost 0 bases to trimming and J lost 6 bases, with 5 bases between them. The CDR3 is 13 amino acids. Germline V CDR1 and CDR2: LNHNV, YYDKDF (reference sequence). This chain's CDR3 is CATSRDRAGELFF. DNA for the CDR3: TGTGCCACCAGCAGAGATCGGGCCGGGGAGCTGTTTTTT.

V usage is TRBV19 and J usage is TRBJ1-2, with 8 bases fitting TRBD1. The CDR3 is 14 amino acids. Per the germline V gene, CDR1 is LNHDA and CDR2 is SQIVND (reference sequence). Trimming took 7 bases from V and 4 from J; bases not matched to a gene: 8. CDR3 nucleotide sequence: TGTGCCAGTACCCTGACAGGGGAGTCCTATGGCTACACCTTC. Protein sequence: CASTLTGESYGYTF.

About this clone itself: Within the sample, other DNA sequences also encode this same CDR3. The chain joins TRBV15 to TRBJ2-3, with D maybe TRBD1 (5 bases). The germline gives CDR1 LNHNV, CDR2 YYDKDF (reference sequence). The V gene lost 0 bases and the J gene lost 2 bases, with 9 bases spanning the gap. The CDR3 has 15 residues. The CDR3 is CATSRDRASTDTQYF. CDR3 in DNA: TGTGCCACCAGCAGAGACAGGGCTTCCACAGATACGCAGTATTTT. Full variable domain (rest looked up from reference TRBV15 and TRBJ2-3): DAMVIQNPRYQVTQFGKPVTLSCSQTLNHNVMYWYQQKSSQAPKLLFHYYDKDFNNEADTPDNFQSRRPNTSFCFLDIRSPGLGDTAMYLCATSRDRASTDTQYFGPGTRLTVL.

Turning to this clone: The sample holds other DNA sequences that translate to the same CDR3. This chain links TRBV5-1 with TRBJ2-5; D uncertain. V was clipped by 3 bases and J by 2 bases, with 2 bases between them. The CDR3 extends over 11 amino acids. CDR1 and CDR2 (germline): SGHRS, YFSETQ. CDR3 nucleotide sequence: TGCGCCAGCAGCTCGCAAGAGACCCAGTACTTC. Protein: CASSSQETQYF.

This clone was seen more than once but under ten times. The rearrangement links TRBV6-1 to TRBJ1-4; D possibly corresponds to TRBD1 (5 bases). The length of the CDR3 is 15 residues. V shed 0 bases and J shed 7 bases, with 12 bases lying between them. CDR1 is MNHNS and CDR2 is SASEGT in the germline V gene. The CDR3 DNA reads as TGTGCCAGCAGTGAAGCGGAGGGGTCTGGTGAAAAACTGTTTTTT. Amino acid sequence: CASSEAEGSGEKLFF.

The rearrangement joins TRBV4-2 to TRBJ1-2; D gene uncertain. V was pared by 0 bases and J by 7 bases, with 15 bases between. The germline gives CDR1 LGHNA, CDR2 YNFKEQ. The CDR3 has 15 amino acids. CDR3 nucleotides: TGTGCCAGCAGCCAAGATCGTGAGGGATGGGGTGGCTACACCTTC. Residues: CASSQDREGWGGYTF.

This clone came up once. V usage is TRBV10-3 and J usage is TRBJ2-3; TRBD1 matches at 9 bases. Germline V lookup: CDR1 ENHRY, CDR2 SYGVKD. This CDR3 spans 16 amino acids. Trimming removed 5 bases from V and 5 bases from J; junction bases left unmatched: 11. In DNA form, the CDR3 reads TGTGCCATCAGTTCACAGGGGGCGAGGAACGGAGATACGCAGTATTTT. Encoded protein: CAISSQGARNGDTQYF.

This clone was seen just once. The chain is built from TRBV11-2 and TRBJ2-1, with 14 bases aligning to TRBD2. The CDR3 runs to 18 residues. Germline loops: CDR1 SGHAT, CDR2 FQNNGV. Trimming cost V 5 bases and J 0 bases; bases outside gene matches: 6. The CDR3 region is CASSRTSGRPSSYNEQFF. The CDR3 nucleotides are TGTGCCAGCAGCCGGACTAGCGGGAGGCCGAGCTCCTACAATGAGCAGTTCTTC.

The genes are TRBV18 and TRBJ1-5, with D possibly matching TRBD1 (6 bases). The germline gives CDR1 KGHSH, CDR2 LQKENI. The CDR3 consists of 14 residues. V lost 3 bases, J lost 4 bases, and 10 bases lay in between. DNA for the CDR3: TGTGCCAGCTCACCGGGGGCTCGGAATCAGCCCCAGCATTTT. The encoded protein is CASSPGARNQPQHF.

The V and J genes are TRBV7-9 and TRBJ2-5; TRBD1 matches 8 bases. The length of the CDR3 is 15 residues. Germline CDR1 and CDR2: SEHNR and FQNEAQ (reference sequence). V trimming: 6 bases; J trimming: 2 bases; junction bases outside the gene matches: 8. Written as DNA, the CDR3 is TGTGCCAGCAGTCGTACAGGGGGTATTCAAGAGACCCAGTACTTC. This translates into CASSRTGGIQETQYF.

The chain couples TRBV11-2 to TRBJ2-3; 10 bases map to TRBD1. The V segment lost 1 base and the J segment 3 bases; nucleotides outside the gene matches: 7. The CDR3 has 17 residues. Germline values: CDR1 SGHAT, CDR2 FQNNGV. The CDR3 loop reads CASSLGIGTGETDTQYF. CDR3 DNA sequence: TGTGCCAGCAGCTTAGGCATCGGGACAGGGGAAACAGATACGCAGTATTTT.

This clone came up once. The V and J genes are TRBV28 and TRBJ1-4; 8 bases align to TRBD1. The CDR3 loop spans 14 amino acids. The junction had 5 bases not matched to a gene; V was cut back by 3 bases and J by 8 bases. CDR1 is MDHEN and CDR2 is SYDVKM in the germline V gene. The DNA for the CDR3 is TGTGCCAGCAGTTTCTGGACAGGGAGGGAAAAACTGTTTTTT. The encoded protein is CASSFWTGREKLFF. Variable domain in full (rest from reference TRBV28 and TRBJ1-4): DVKVTQSSRYLVKRTGEKVFLECVQDMDHENMFWYRQDPGLGLRLIYFSYDVKMKEKGDIPEGYSVSREKKERFSLILESASTNQTSMYLCASSFWTGREKLFFGSGTQLSVL.

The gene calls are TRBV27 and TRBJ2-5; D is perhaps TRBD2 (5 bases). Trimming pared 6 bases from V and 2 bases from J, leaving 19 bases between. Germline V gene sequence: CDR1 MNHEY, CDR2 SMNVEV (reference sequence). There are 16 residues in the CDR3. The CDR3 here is CASRPHGNTLQETQYF. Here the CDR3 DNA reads TGTGCCAGCAGACCTCACGGGAATACCCTACAAGAGACCCAGTACTTC.

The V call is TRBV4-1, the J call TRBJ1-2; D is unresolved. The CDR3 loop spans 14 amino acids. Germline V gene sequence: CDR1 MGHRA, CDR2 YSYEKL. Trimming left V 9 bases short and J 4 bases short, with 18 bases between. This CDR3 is CASRLEDFGYGYTF. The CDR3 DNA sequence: TGCGCCAGTAGACTTGAGGATTTCGGCTATGGCTACACCTTC.

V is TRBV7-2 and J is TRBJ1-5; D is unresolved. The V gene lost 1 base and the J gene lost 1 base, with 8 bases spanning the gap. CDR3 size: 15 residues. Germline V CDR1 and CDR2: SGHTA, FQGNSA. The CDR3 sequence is CASSLGVESNQPQHF. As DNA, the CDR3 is TGTGCCAGCAGCTTAGGGGTGGAGAGCAATCAGCCCCAGCATTTT.

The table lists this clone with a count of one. The CDR3 coding sequence is TGTGCCAGTCAGGTGGGATTACAGGTTCCTAATCAGCCCCAGCATTTT. It translates to CASQVGLQVPNQPQHF. The V and J genes are TRBV19 and TRBJ1-5; D might be TRBD1 (5 bases). CDR1 LNHDA and CDR2 SQIVND come from the germline V gene (reference sequence). V was shortened by 8 bases and J by 4 bases, with 21 bases between the two germline ends. The CDR3 covers 16 residues.

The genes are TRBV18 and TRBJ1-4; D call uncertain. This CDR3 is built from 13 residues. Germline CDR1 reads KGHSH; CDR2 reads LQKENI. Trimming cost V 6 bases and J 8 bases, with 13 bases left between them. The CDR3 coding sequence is TGTGCCAGCTCCCCTCGTCGGGAGGAAAAACTGTTTTTT. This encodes CASSPRREEKLFF. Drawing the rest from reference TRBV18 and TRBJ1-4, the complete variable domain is NAGVMQNPRHLVRRRGQEARLRCSPMKGHSHVYWYRQLPEEGLKFMVYLQKENIIDESGMPKERFSAEFPKEGPSILRIQQVVRGDSAAYFCASSPRREEKLFFGSGTQLSVL.

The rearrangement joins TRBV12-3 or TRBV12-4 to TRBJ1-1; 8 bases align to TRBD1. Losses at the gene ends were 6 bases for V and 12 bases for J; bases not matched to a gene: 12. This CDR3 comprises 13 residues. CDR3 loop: CASRGTQGGETFF. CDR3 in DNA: TGTGCCAGCAGGGGGACACAGGGGGGCGAGACTTTCTTT.

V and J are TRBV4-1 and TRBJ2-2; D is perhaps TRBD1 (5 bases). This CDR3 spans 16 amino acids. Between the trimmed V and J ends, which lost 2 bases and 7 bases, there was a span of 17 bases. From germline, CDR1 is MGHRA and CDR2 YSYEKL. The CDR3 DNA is TGCGCCAGCAGCCAAACCCCGGGCAGGGTAATCGGGGAGCTGTTTTTT. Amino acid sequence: CASSQTPGRVIGELFF.

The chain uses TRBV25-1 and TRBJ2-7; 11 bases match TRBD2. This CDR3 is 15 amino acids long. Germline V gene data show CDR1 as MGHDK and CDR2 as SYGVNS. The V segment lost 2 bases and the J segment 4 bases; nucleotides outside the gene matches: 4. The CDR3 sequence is CASSEVAGGQYEQYF. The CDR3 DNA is TGTGCCAGCAGTGAAGTAGCGGGAGGGCAGTACGAGCAGTACTTC.

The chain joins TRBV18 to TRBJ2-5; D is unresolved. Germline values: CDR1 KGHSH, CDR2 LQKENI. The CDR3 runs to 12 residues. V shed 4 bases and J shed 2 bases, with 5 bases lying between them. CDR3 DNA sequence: TGTGCCAGCTCACTAGCACAAGAGACCCAGTACTTC. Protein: CASSLAQETQYF.